The clone carrying this T cell receptor (beta chain) was seen only a few times. Its target is unknown. The sample is drawn from a study of post-analysis software for immune sequencing data. Study-level information: Both relapsing-remitting and secondary progressive multiple sclerosis featured among the disease courses, as did progressive-relapsing multiple sclerosis.

Losses at the gene ends were 1 base for V and 9 bases for J; bases not matched to a gene: 14. The germline CDR1 and CDR2 sequences are DFQATT and SNEGSKA (reference sequence). This CDR3 contains 17 residues. Regarding the study as a whole: Included in a set of about 5 TRBV segments more frequent in patients than controls were TRBV5-6, TRBV5-1 and TRBV20-1. For normalized Chao1 diversity, multiple sclerosis patients scored significantly lower than controls did.

Sequencing libraries made from TCR beta cDNA carried unique molecular identifiers. TCRdb fed the PCR reads into MiXCR, producing one record per CDR3 protein. The table shows roughly 200,000 distinct CDR3 sequences, with 25% to 30% occurring only once. The chain carries TRBV20-1 and TRBJ2-1; 11 bases align to TRBD1. This TCR was recovered from a girl under 18 with multiple sclerosis. The sample was blood. As DNA, the CDR3 is TGCAGTGCTAGAGGGACAGGGGGCCGTATATCCTTCAGTGAGCAGTTCTTC. Translated: CSARGTGGRISFSEQFF.